This T cell receptor beta chain was profiled in a study of technical replicates of blood from several donors (dated by TCRdb to about 2017). Via the germline V gene, CDR1 is SGHTA and CDR2 FQGNSA. The trim is 4 bases for V and 0 bases for J, with a gap of 11 bases between the germline ends. From the cysteine up to the phenylalanine, the CDR3 has a length of 15 residues. Only the CDR3 DNA stays, 45 bases, in frame from base 1. A word on this clone: Its antigen specificity is not known. No much larger clonotype is one base removed from it; base qualities were not supplied.

Libraries were made using the immunoSEQ multiplex PCR assay. TCRdb retrieved this table from immuneACCESS and kept in-frame rearrangements only. Not all clones are present; in checked studies, unresolved V genes account for under half, and no reason is known for the remainder. The sample table holds around 50,000 clones, of which roughly nine tenths were seen once. About 3.8% of the sample lies in the top ten. The clonotype comes from a human donor in good health. Some clones in this sample may be carry-over from other donors' samples. This chain joins TRBV7-2 to TRBJ2-3; the D gene is perhaps TRBD2, from 5 matching bases. Sequencing was done on a sample of PBMCs. In nucleotides, the sequence is TGTGCCAGCAGCTCCGGACTGGGAAGCACAGATACGCAGTATTTT. Its product reads: CASSSGLGSTDTQYF.